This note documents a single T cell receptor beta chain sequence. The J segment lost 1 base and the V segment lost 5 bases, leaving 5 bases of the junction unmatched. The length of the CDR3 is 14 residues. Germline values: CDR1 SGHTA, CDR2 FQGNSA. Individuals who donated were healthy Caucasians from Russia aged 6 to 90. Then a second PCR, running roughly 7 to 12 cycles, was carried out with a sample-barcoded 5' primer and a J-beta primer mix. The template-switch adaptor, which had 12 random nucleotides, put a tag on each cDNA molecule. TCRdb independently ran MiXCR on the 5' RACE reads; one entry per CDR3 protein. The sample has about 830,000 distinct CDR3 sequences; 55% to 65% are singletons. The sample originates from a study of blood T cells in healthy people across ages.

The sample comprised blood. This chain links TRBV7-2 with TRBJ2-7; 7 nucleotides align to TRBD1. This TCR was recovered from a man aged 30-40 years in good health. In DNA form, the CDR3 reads TGTGCCAGCAGCCCGACAGGGTTTTCCTACGAGCAGTACTTC. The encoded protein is CASSPTGFSYEQYF.